The entry below describes one TCR beta chain. This sample is part of a study of tumor-infiltrating lymphocytes in primary liver carcinoma. Study information: Tissue type made little difference to sample yields of roughly 3.65 to 7.13 million productive TCRbeta reads.

V lost 1 base, J lost 5 bases, and 9 bases lay in between. In germline, CDR1 is SGHKS, CDR2 YYEKEE (reference sequence). This CDR3 is built from 13 residues. Starting from 400 to 500 ng of total RNA, TCR beta cDNA was produced with a primer in the constant region. Three rounds of nested multiplex PCR with slightly modified ARM-PCR produced TCR beta libraries. Both of the initial two PCR rounds ran for approximately 10 cycles and employed TRBV1-TRBV30 forward primers alongside a C-beta reverse primer. TCRdb redid the calling of the multiplex PCR reads with MiXCR, one entry per CDR3 protein. The data contain around 210,000 distinct CDR3 sequences, roughly 61% of them singletons. Unsorted whole blood supplied the blood RNA, and germline DNA was isolated too.

This clonotype originated in a woman aged 60-75 years with primary liver carcinoma and hepatitis B virus infection. The sequenced sample was peripheral blood. The chain is built from TRBV5-5 and TRBJ1-1, with D unresolved. CDR3 coding DNA: TGTGCCAGCAGCTTGACAAGGAAAACTGAAGCTTTCTTT. Translating it yields CASSLTRKTEAFF.